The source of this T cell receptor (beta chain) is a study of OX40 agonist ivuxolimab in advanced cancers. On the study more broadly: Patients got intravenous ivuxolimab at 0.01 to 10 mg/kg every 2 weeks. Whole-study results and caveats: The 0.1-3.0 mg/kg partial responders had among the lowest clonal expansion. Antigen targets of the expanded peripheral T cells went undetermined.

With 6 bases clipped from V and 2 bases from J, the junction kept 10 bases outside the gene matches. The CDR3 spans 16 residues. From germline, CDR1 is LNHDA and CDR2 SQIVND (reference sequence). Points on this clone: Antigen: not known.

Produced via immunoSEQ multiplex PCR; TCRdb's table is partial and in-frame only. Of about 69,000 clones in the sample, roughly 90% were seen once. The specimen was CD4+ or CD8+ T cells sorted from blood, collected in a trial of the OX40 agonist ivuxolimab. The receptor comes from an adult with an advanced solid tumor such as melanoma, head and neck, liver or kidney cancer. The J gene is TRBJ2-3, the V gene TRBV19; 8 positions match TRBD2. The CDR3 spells CASRAGGGRPTDTQYF. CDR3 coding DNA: TGTGCCAGTAGAGCCGGGGGCGGGAGGCCCACAGATACGCAGTATTTT.